This T cell receptor beta chain was identified during a study of T cell changes during pregnancy in multiple sclerosis. The CDR3 extends over 13 amino acids. Germline CDR1 and CDR2: MNHEY and SVGAGI. V dropped 0 bases and J dropped 5 bases, with 8 bases sitting between them. Using immunoSEQ multiplex PCR, the repertoire was profiled, and TCRdb retains in-frame clones only, with some absent. The data hold about 20,000 clones, with around nine tenths observed a single time. This specimen was CD8+ T cells from peripheral blood mononuclear cells, taken after pregnancy. The chain recombines TRBV6-5 with TRBJ2-7; D ambiguous. The origin of this receptor is a female donor in good health, enrolled as a control in a pregnancy study. Here the CDR3 DNA reads TGTGCCAGCAGTTACTCGAGAAGTGACGAGCAGTACTTC. It is translated as CASSYSRSDEQYF.